This T cell receptor beta chain was sequenced in a study of cytomegalovirus exposure and HLA in healthy donors. Study-level points and caveats: In an earlier analysis, productive rearrangement rates for most beta V segments clustered near 87% or 30%. Cytomegalovirus status was reportedly diagnosed by the classifier with high sensitivity and specificity. Trimming of TCR beta V- and J-genes showed a link, identified in a later analysis, to a missense DCLRE1C variant.

Worth noting for this clone: Its matching antigen is unknown.

This CDR3 has 14 amino acids. CDR1 and CDR2 from the germline V gene are SNHLY and FYNNEI. After removal of 6 bases from V and 5 bases from J, the junction contained 4 bases not matched to a gene. The PCR was carried out with 60 Vbeta primers and 13 Jbeta primers. Profiling relied on immunoSEQ multiplex PCR, and the TCRdb table lists in-frame clones only, not all of them. The table lists about 78,000 clones, 80% of them singletons, with 32% in the top ten. This receptor was obtained from a man aged 45 to 65 in good health and CMV-seropositive. Sample: PBMCs. The genes are TRBV2 and TRBJ1-4, with 9 bases lining up with TRBD1. The CDR3 bases are TGTGCCAGCAGCGCTGACAGGGGGAATGAAAAACTGTTTTTT. Protein: CASSADRGNEKLFF. Together with reference TRBV2 and TRBJ1-4, the CDR3 gives the full variable domain: EPEVTQTPSHQVTQMGQEVILRCVPISNHLYFYWYRQILGQKVEFLVSFYNNEISEKSEIFDDQFSVERPDGSNFTLKIRSTKLEDSAMYFCASSADRGNEKLFFGSGTQLSVL.